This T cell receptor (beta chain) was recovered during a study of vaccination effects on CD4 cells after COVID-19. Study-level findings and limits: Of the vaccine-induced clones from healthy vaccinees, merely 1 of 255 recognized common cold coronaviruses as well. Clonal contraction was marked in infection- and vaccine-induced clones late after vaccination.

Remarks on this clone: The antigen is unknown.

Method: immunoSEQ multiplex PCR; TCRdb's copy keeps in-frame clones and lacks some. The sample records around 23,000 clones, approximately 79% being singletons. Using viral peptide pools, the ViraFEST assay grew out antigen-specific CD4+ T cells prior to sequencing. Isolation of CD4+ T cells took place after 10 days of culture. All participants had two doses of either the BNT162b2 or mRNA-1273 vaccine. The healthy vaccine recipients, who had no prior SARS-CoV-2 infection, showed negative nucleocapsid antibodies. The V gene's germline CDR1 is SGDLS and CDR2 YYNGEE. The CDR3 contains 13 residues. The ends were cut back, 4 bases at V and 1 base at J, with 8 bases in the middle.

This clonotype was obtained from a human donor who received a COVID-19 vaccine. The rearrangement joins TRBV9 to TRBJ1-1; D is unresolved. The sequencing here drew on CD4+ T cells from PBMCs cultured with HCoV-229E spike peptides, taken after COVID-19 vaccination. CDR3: CASSFRPNTEAFF. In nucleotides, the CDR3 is TGTGCCAGCAGCTTCCGGCCGAACACTGAAGCTTTCTTT.